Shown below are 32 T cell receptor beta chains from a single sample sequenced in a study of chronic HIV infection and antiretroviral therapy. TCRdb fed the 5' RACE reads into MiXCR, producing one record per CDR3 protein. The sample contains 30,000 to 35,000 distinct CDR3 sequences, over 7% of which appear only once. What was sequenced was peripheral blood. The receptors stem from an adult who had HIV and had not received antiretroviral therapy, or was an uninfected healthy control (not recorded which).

CDR3 in amino acids: CASSSGDQPQHF. The CDR3 bases are TGTGCCAGCAGCTCGGGCGATCAGCCCCAGCATTTT. The V and J genes are TRBV7-9 and TRBJ1-5; D is unresolved. There are 12 residues in the CDR3. The V end was cut by 4 bases, the J end by 5 bases, with 6 bases between. The V gene's germline CDR1 is SEHNR and CDR2 FQNEAQ (reference sequence).

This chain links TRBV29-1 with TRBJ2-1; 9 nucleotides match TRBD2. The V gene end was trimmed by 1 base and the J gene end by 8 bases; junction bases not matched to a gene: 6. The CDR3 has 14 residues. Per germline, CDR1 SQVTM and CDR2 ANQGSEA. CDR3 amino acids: CSVEGSGRIYEQFF. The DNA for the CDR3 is TGCAGCGTTGAAGGTAGCGGGAGAATCTATGAGCAGTTCTTC.

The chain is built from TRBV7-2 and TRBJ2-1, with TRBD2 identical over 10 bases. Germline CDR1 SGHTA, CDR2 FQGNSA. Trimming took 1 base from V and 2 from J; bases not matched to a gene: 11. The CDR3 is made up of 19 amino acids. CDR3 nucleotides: TGTGCCAGCAGCTTAGTTTCCAGCGGGAGGGCAAGGACCTACAATGAGCAGTTCTTC. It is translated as CASSLVSSGRARTYNEQFF.

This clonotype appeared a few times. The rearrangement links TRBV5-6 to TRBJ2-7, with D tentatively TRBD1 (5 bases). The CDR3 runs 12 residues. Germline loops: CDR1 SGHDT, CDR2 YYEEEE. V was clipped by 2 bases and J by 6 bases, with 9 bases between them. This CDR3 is CASSLRQSEQYF. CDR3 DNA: TGTGCCAGCAGCTTAAGACAGAGCGAGCAGTACTTC. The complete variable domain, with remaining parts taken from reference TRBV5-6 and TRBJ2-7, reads DAGVTQSPTHLIKTRGQQVTLRCSPKSGHDTVSWYQQALGQGPQFIFQYYEEEERQRGNFPDRFSGHQFPNYSSELNVNALLLGDSALYLCASSLRQSEQYFGPGTRLTVT.

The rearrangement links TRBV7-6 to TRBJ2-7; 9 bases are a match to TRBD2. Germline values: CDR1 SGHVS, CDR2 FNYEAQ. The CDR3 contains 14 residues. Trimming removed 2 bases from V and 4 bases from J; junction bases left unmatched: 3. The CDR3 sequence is CASSLSSGAYEQYF. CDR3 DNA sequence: TGTGCCAGCAGCTTATCTAGCGGGGCTTACGAGCAGTACTTC.

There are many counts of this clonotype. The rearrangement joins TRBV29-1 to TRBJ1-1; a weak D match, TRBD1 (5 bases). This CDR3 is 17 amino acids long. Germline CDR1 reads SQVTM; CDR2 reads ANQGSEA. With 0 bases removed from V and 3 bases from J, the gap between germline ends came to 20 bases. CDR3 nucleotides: TGCAGCGTTGAAGAAGGAAAAGGGCCAGGGCCTTACACTGAAGCTTTCTTT. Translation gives CSVEEGKGPGPYTEAFF.

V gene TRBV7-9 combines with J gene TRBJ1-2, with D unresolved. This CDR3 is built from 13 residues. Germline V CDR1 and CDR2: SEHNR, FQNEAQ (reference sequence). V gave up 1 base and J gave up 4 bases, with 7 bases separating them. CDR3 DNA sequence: TGTGCCAGCAGCTTAGGAGGACGCTATGGCTACACCTTC. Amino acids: CASSLGGRYGYTF.

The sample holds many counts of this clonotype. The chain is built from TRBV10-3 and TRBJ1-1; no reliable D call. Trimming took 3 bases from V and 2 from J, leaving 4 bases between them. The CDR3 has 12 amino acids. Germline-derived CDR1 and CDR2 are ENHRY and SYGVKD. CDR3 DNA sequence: TGTGCCATCAGTGACAGCAACACTGAAGCTTTCTTT. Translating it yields CAISDSNTEAFF.

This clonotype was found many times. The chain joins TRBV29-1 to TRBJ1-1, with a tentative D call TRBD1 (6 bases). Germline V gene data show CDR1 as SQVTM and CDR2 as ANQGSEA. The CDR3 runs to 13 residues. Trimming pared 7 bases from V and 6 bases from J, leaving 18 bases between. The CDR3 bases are TGCAGCGGCCGAACCTACAGGGTCGCTGAAGCTTTCTTT. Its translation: CSGRTYRVAEAFF.

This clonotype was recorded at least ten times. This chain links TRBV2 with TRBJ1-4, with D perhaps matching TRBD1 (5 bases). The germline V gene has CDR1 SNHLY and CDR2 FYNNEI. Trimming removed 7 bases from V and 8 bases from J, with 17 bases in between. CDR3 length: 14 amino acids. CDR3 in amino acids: CASTPGAFDEKLFF. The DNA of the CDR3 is TGTGCCAGCACCCCCGGGGCGTTTGACGAAAAACTGTTTTTT.

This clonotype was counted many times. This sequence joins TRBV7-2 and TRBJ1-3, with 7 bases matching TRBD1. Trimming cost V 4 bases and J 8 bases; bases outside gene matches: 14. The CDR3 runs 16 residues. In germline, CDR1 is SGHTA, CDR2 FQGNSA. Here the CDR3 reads CASSSTRQGGLDTIYF. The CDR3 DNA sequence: TGTGCCAGCAGCTCCACGAGACAGGGAGGTTTAGACACCATATATTTT. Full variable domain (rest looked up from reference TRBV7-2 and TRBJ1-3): GAGVSQSPSNKVTEKGKDVELRCDPISGHTALYWYRQSLGQGLEFLIYFQGNSAPDKSGLPSDRFSAERTGGSVSTLTIQRTQQEDSAVYLCASSSTRQGGLDTIYFGEGSWLTVV.

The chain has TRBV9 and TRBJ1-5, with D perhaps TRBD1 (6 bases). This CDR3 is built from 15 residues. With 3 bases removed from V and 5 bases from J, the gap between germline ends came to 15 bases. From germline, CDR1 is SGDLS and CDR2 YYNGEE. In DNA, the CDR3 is TGTGCCAGCAGCGCATCCCCAGGGGCGGATCAGCCCCAGCATTTT. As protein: CASSASPGADQPQHF.

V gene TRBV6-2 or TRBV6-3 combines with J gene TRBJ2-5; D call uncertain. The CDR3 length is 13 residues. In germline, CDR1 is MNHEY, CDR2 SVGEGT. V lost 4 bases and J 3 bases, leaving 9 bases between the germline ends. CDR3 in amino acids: CASSSLREETQYF. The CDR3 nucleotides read TGTGCCAGCAGTTCCCTACGGGAAGAGACCCAGTACTTC.

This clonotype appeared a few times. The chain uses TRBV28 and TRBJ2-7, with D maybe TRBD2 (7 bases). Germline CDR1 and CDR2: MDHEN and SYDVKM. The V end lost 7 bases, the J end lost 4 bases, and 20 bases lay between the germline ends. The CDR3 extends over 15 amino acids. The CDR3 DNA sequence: TGTGCCAGCAAACCCGGAAGGGGGGGGGGGTACGAGCAGTACTTC. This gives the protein CASKPGRGGGYEQYF.

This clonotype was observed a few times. The chain's CDR3 is CAITQNWETGNTEAFF. CDR3 in DNA: TGTGCCATCACCCAAAATTGGGAGACAGGGAACACTGAAGCTTTCTTT. The chain uses TRBV10-3 and TRBJ1-1; TRBD1 might be the D (6 bases). Germline V gives CDR1 ENHRY, CDR2 SYGVKD. This CDR3 has 16 residues. The V end lost 7 bases, the J end lost 1 base, and 19 bases lay between the germline ends.

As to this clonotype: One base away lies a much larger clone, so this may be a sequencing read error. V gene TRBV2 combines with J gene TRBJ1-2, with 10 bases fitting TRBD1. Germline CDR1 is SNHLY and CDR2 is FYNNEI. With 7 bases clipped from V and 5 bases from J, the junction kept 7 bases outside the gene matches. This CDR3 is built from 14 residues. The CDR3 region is CASTGTGVEYGYTF. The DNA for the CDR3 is TGTGCCAGCACGGGGACAGGGGTGGAGTATGGCTACACCTTC.

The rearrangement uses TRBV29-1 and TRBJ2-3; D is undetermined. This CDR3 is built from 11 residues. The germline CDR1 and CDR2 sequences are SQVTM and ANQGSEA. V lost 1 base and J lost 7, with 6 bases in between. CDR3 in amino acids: CSVEGRHTQYF. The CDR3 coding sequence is TGCAGCGTTGAAGGGCGACATACGCAGTATTTT.

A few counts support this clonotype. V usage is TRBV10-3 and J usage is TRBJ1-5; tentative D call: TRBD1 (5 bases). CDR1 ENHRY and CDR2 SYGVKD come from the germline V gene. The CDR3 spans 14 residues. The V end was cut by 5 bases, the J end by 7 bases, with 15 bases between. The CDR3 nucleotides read TGTGCCATCAGTAAAGGCAGGGAGGGGCAGCCCCAGCATTTT. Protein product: CAISKGREGQPQHF.

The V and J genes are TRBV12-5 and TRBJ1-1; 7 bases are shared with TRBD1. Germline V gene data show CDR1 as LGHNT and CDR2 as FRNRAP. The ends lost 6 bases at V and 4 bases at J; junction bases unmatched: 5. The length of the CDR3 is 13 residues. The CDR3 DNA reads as TGTGCTAGTGGGGACGAGGGGGCCACTGAAGCTTTCTTT. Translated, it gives CASGDEGATEAFF.

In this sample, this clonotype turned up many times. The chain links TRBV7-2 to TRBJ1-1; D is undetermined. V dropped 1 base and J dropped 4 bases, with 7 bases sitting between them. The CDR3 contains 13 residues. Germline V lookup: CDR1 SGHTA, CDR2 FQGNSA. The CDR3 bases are TGTGCCAGCAGCTTAGAGGAGCGCACTGAAGCTTTCTTT. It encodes CASSLEERTEAFF.

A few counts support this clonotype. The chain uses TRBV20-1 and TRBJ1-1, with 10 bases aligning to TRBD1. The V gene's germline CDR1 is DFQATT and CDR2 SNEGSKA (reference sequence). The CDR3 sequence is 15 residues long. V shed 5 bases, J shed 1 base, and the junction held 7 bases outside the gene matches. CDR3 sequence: CSAGDRGRPNTEAFF. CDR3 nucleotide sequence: TGCAGTGCTGGCGACAGGGGGCGGCCGAACACTGAAGCTTTCTTT.

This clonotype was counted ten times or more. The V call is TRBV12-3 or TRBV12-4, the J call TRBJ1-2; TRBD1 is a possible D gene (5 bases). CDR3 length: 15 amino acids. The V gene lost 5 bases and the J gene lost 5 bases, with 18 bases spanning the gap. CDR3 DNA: TGTGCCAGCAGTCCCTCCTGGGGAGGGGCGTATGGCTACACCTTC. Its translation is CASSPSWGGAYGYTF.

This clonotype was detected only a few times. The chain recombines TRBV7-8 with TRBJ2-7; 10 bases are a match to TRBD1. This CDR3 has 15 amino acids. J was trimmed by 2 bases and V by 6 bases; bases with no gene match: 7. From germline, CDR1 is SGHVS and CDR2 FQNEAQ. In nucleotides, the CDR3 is TGTGCCAGCAGTCCAATCGACAGGGGGCCCTACGAGCAGTACTTC. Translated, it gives CASSPIDRGPYEQYF.

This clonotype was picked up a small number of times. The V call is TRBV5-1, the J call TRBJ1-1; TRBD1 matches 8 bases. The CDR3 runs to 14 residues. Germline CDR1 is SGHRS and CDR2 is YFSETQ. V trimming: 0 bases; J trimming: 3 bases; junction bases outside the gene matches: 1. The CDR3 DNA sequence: TGCGCCAGCAGCTTGGCAGGGGGCTACACTGAAGCTTTCTTT. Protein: CASSLAGGYTEAFF.

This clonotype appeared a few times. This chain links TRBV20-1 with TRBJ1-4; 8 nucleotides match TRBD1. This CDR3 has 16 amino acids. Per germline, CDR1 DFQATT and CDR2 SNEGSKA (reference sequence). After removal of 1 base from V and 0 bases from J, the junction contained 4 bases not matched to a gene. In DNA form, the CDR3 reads TGCAGTGCTAGAGGACAGGGGACGTCAACTAATGAAAAACTGTTTTTT. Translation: CSARGQGTSTNEKLFF.

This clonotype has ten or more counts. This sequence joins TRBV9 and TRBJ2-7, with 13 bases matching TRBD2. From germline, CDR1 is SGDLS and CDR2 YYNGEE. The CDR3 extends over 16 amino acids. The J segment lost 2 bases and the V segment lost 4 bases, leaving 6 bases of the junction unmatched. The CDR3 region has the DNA TGTGCCAGCAGCCCCGGGACTAGCGGGGAGGCCTACGAGCAGTACTTC. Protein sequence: CASSPGTSGEAYEQYF.

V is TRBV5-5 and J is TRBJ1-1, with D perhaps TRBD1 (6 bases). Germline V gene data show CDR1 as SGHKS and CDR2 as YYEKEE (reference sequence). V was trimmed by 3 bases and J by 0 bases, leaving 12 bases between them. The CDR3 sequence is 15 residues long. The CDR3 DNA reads TGTGCCAGCAGCTCAGGGGTCCGGATGAACACTGAAGCTTTCTTT. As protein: CASSSGVRMNTEAFF.

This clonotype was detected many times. The chain's CDR3 is CASSSRQGAHSPLHF. The DNA for the CDR3 is TGTGCCAGCAGCAGCAGACAGGGGGCTCATTCACCCCTCCACTTT. This chain uses TRBV21-1 with TRBJ1-6; TRBD1 is the table's D call and was not checked against the DNA. TRBV21-1 counts as a pseudogene. This CDR3 is 15 amino acids long.

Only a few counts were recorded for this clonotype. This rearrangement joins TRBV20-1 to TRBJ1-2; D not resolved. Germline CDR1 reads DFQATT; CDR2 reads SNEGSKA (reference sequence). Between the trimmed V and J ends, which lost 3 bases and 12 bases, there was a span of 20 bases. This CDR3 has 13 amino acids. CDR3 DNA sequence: TGCAGTGCTAGTCCGGACTCCCCGGGAGACGACACCTTC. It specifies CSASPDSPGDDTF.

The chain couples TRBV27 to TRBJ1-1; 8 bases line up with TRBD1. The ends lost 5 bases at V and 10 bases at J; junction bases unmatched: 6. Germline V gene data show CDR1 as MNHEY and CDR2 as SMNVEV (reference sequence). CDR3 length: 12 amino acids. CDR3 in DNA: TGTGCCAGCAGTCTGCGACAGGGGCGAGCTTTCTTT. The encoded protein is CASSLRQGRAFF.

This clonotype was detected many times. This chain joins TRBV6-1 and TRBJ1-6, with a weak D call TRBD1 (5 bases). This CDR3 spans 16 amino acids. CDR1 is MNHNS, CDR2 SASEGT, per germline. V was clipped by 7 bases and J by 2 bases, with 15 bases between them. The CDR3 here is CASTRAGLTYNSPLHF. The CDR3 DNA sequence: TGTGCCAGCACTCGAGCAGGGTTAACCTATAATTCACCCCTCCACTTT.

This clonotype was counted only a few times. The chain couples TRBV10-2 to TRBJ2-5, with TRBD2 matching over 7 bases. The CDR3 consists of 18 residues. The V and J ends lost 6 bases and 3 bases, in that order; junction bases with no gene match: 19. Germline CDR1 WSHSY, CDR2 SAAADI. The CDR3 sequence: CASSENPYAASGKETQYF. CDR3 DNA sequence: TGCGCCAGCAGCGAAAACCCCTACGCGGCTAGCGGAAAAGAGACCCAGTACTTC.